Given below is one T cell receptor (beta chain) in context. Resections removed during corrective heart surgery provided the thymus tissue used. Germline V gene lookup returns CDR1 PRHDT and CDR2 FYEKMQ (reference sequence). CDR3 length equals 16 residues. Trimming shortened V by 2 bases and J by 6 bases, and 19 bases separated the two germline ends. The sample originates from a study of human thymus T cells. Data came from immunoSEQ multiplex PCR; TCRdb stores just in-frame clones and leaves some out. Of roughly 120,000 clones listed, approximately 96% were seen once; the top ten hold around 0.022%. Sequenced: thymus tissue. This chain connects TRBV13 to TRBJ1-2; no firm D call. The TCR originated in a boy younger than two with a congenital heart defect but otherwise immunologically healthy. The CDR3 spells CASSLLAAETFDGYTF. Here the CDR3 DNA reads TGTGCCAGCAGCTTACTGGCCGCGGAGACTTTTGATGGCTACACCTTC.